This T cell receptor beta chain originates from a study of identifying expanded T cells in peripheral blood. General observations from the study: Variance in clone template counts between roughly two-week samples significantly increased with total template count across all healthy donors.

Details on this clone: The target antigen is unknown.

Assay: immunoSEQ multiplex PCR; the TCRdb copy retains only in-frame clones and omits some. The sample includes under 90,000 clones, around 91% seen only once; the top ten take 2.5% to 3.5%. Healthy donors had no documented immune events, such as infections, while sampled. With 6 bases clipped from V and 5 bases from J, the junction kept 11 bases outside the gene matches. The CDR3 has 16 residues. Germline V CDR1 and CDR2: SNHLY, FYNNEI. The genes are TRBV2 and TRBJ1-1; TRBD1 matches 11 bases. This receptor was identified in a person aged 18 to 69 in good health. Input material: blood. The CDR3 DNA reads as TGTGCCAGCAGGCCCAGAGAAAGGGACAGGGGGACTGAAGCTTTCTTT. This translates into CASRPRERDRGTEAFF.